This TCR beta chain emerged from a study of blood T cells in healthy people across ages. Study-wide results and limits: Roughly linear declines in TCR beta diversity per million T cells occurred with age.

This clonotype was detected many times. Its antigen is not known. For the second PCR, which ran for roughly 6 to 12 cycles, a sample-barcoded 5' primer and a J-beta primer mix were used. Unique molecular identifiers of 12 random nucleotides labeled each cDNA. TCRdb called the 5' RACE reads again in MiXCR, with one record for every CDR3 protein. The table records 550,000 to 800,000 distinct CDR3 sequences, about 34% of them present only once. The people who gave samples were healthy Caucasians from Russia, aged roughly 6 to 100. Every donor provided roughly 10 milliliters of peripheral blood. The sample comprised blood. This TCR was sampled from an elderly woman in good health.

The CDR3 sequence is CASSLSGTGGYEQYF. The CDR3 DNA sequence: TGCGCCAGCAGCTTGAGCGGGACAGGAGGGTACGAGCAGTACTTC. This chain links TRBV5-1 with TRBJ2-7, with a possible D match to TRBD1 (8 bases). Germline V CDR1 and CDR2: SGHRS, YFSETQ. This CDR3 is built from 15 residues. V was shortened by 1 base and J by 4 bases, with 15 bases between the two germline ends.